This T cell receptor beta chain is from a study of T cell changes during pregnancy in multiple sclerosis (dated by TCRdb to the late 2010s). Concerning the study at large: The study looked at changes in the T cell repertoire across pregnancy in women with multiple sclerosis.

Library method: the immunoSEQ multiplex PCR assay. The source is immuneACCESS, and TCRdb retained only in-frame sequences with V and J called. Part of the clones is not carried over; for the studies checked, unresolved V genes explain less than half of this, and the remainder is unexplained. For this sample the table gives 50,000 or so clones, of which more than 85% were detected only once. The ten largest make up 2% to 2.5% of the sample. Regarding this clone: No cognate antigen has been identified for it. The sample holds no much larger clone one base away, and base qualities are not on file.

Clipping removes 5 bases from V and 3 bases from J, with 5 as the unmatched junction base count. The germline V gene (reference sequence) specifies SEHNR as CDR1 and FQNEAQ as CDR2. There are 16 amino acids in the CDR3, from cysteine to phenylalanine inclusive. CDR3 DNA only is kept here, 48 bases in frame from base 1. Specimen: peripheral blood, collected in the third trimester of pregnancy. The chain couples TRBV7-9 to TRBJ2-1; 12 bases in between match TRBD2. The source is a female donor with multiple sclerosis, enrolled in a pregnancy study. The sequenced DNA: TGTGCCAGCAGCAAAGGACTAGCGGGAAACTACAATGAGCAGTTCTTC. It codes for CASSKGLAGNYNEQFF.